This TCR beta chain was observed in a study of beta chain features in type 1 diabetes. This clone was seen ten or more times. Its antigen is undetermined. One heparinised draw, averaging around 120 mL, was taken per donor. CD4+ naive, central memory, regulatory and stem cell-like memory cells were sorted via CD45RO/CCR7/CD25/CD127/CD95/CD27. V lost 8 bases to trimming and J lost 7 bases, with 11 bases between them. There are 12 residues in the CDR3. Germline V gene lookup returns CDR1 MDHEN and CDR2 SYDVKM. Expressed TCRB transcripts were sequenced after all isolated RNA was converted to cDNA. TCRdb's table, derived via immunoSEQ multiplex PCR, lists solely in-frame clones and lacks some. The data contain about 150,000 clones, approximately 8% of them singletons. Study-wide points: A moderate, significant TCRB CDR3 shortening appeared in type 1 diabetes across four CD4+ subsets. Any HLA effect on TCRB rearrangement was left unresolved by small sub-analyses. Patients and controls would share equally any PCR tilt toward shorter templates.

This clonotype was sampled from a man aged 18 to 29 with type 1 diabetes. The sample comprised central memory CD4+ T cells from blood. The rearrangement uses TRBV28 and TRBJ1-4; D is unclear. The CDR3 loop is CASLGGSEKLFF. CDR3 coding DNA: TGTGCCAGCCTCGGCGGTAGTGAAAAACTGTTTTTT.